The 30 T cell receptor beta chains reported below all come from one sample, sequenced in a study of T cell clonotyping in hematopoietic cell transplantation. Generated by immunoSEQ multiplex PCR, the TCRdb table keeps only in-frame clones and is missing some. The table records approximately 80,000 clones, 95% to 97% of them present only once. Stated time point: recipient sample about 28 days before transplant, after cytoreduction. Sample: peripheral blood mononuclear cells, taken before stem cell transplant. These receptors came from a woman between 50 and 59 years old with acute myeloid leukemia. Some clones in this sample may be carry-over from other donors' samples.

CDR3: CASSEYGSVTGELFF. The CDR3 DNA follows: TGTGCCAGCAGTGAATACGGGAGTGTCACCGGGGAGCTGTTTTTT. The chain recombines TRBV6-4 with TRBJ2-2; weak D call: TRBD2 (6 bases). With 3 bases removed from V and 4 bases from J, the gap between germline ends came to 12 bases. Looked up from germline, CDR1 is MRHNA and CDR2 is SNTAGT. This CDR3 is 15 amino acids long.

J is TRBJ1-2 and V is TRBV28; D is ambiguous. The CDR3 is made up of 11 amino acids. V was pared by 4 bases and J by 8 bases, with 8 bases between. Germline-derived CDR1 and CDR2 are MDHEN and SYDVKM. CDR3 loop: CASSSAWGYTF. DNA for the CDR3: TGTGCCAGCAGTTCCGCATGGGGCTACACCTTC.

This chain links TRBV7-9 with TRBJ2-2, with 7 bases fitting TRBD1. The ends lost 5 bases at V and 4 bases at J; junction bases unmatched: 10. Germline CDR1 is SEHNR and CDR2 is FQNEAQ (reference sequence). CDR3 size: 16 residues. The CDR3 bases are TGTGCCAGCAGCACCAACAGGGGCCTGAGCACCGGGGAGCTGTTTTTT. The encoded protein is CASSTNRGLSTGELFF.

The chain uses TRBV7-9 and TRBJ1-5, with a possible D match to TRBD1 (6 bases). Trimming shortened V by 1 base and J by 5 bases, and 18 bases separated the two germline ends. CDR1 SEHNR and CDR2 FQNEAQ come from the germline V gene (reference sequence). The CDR3 is made up of 17 amino acids. CDR3 in DNA: TGTGCCAGCAGCTTAGGGCAGATGGGGAAGGGGGATCAGCCCCAGCATTTT. The encoded protein is CASSLGQMGKGDQPQHF.

The chain uses TRBV19 and TRBJ2-3; D unresolved. V was cut by 3 bases and J by 6 bases, with 10 bases left in between. The CDR3 has 13 residues. The germline gives CDR1 LNHDA, CDR2 SQIVND (reference sequence). CDR3 sequence: CASSITGRDTQYF. CDR3 coding DNA: TGTGCCAGTAGTATTACGGGTAGGGATACGCAGTATTTT. Combining the CDR3 with reference TRBV19 and TRBJ2-3 gives the whole variable domain DGGITQSPKYLFRKEGQNVTLSCEQNLNHDAMYWYRQDPGQGLRLIYYSQIVNDFQKGDIAEGYSVSREKKESFPLTVTSAQKNPTAFYLCASSITGRDTQYFGPGTRLTVL.

The V and J genes are TRBV9 and TRBJ1-4, with D possibly TRBD1 on 5 matching bases. Trimming pared 4 bases from V and 6 bases from J, leaving 13 bases between. Germline CDR1 and CDR2: SGDLS and YYNGEE. This CDR3 is 14 amino acids long. The CDR3 here is CASSPGVGYEKLFF. The CDR3 region has the DNA TGTGCCAGCAGCCCGGGGGTTGGTTATGAAAAACTGTTTTTT. The full variable domain, completed using reference TRBV9 and TRBJ1-4, is DSGVTQTPKHLITATGQRVTLRCSPRSGDLSVYWYQQSLDQGLQFLIQYYNGEERAKGNILERFSAQQFPDLHSELNLSSLELGDSALYFCASSPGVGYEKLFFGSGTQLSVL.

The gene calls are TRBV6-5 and TRBJ2-5; perhaps TRBD2 as D (6 bases). Looked up from germline, CDR1 is MNHEY and CDR2 is SVGAGI. This CDR3 is built from 15 residues. The V gene lost 1 base and the J gene lost 2 bases, with 11 bases spanning the gap. DNA of the CDR3: TGTGCCAGCAGTTACTTGGGGACTTGGCAAGAGACCCAGTACTTC. Protein: CASSYLGTWQETQYF.

This sequence joins TRBV29-1 and TRBJ2-1; D is perhaps TRBD2 (6 bases). The germline gives CDR1 SQVTM, CDR2 ANQGSEA. This CDR3 is built from 14 residues. The V end lost 6 bases, the J end lost 0 bases, and 12 bases lay between the germline ends. CDR3 DNA: TGCAGCGTGCTGGGGGGAAGCTCCTACAATGAGCAGTTCTTC. It encodes CSVLGGSSYNEQFF.

The gene calls are TRBV30 and TRBJ1-6; 7 nucleotides match TRBD1. CDR1 and CDR2 from the germline V gene are GTSNPN and SVGIG (reference sequence). The junction had 7 bases not matched to a gene; V was cut back by 0 bases and J by 11 bases. CDR3 size: 14 residues. The DNA of the CDR3 is TGTGCCTGGAGTGTACAGGGGAACAGGACACCCCTCCACTTT. As protein: CAWSVQGNRTPLHF.

The chain employs TRBV19 and TRBJ2-1; D possibly corresponds to TRBD1 (5 bases). This CDR3 has 17 residues. CDR1 LNHDA and CDR2 SQIVND come from the germline V gene (reference sequence). V was shortened by 6 bases and J by 1 base, with 19 bases between the two germline ends. The CDR3 DNA reads as TGTGCCAGTAGCTCATTTGACAGCCTAGATTCCTACAATGAGCAGTTCTTC. It codes for CASSSFDSLDSYNEQFF.

The chain links TRBV27 to TRBJ2-4, with 7 nucleotides matching TRBD2. J gave up 4 bases and V 4 bases, and 7 bases lay outside the gene matches. Germline V CDR1 and CDR2: MNHEY, SMNVEV (reference sequence). The CDR3 has 15 amino acids. In DNA form, the CDR3 reads TGTGCCAGCAGTTCAAGGACTAGATCTAAAAACATTCAGTACTTC. This encodes CASSSRTRSKNIQYF.

J is TRBJ1-1 and V is TRBV7-9; D possibly corresponds to TRBD1 (5 bases). CDR3 length: 13 residues. Per the germline V gene, CDR1 is SEHNR and CDR2 is FQNEAQ (reference sequence). The V and J ends lost 2 bases and 3 bases respectively, with 7 bases between them. The CDR3 region is CASSLWGYTEAFF. DNA of the CDR3: TGTGCCAGCAGCTTATGGGGGTACACTGAAGCTTTCTTT.

This clone is a singleton in its sample. The chain couples TRBV28 to TRBJ1-2, with D possibly matching TRBD1 (6 bases). V was cut by 3 bases and J by 4 bases, with 18 bases left in between. Germline CDR1 and CDR2: MDHEN and SYDVKM. This CDR3 has 16 amino acids. In DNA, the CDR3 is TGTGCCAGCAGTTTGAATCAGGGGCCCAACCTCTATGGCTACACCTTC. Protein sequence: CASSLNQGPNLYGYTF.

V gene TRBV6-5 combines with J gene TRBJ1-5, with D maybe TRBD1 (6 bases). The V end lost 0 bases, the J end lost 5 bases, and 14 bases lay between the germline ends. The CDR3 is made up of 16 amino acids. Looked up from germline, CDR1 is MNHEY and CDR2 is SVGAGI. DNA for the CDR3: TGTGCCAGCAGTTACTCGAACACAGGGATAGATCAGCCCCAGCATTTT. This encodes CASSYSNTGIDQPQHF.

This clone is a singleton in its sample. The chain links TRBV5-1 to TRBJ2-2; tentative D call: TRBD1 (6 bases). This CDR3 comprises 16 residues. Trimming removed 4 bases from V and 0 bases from J, with 13 bases in between. The germline gives CDR1 SGHRS, CDR2 YFSETQ. This CDR3 reads CASSLLTGTNTGELFF. The CDR3 DNA sequence: TGCGCCAGCAGCCTGCTGACAGGCACGAACACCGGGGAGCTGTTTTTT.

This clone has only one observation. This chain links TRBV7-6 with TRBJ1-3; no firm D call. V gave up 3 bases and J gave up 4 bases, with 7 bases separating them. Germline CDR1 SGHVS, CDR2 FNYEAQ. The CDR3 spans 13 residues. CDR3: CASSFGSGNTIYF. For the CDR3, the DNA is TGTGCCAGCAGCTTCGGGTCCGGAAACACCATATATTTT.

The chain couples TRBV7-2 to TRBJ1-1, with 9 bases lining up with TRBD1. Germline CDR1 reads SGHTA; CDR2 reads FQGNSA. The CDR3 runs to 15 residues. The V and J ends lost 5 bases and 10 bases, in that order; junction bases with no gene match: 14. CDR3 loop: CASSTAGTGRFGAFF. In DNA form, the CDR3 reads TGTGCCAGCAGCACCGCCGGGACAGGGAGGTTTGGAGCTTTCTTT.

The chain has TRBV5-1 and TRBJ1-2; 7 bases fit TRBD1. The CDR3 totals 14 residues. Trimming at V came to 0 bases and at J to 5 bases, leaving 4 bases not matched to a gene. Germline assignment: CDR1 SGHRS and CDR2 YFSETQ. In nucleotides, the CDR3 is TGCGCCAGCAGCTTGGGACCGGGACAGTATGGCTACACCTTC. This sequence encodes CASSLGPGQYGYTF.

The chain uses TRBV2 and TRBJ2-1; 12 bases align to TRBD2. CDR1 and CDR2 from the germline V gene are SNHLY and FYNNEI. V was pared by 8 bases and J by 3 bases, with 5 bases of the junction left unmatched. The CDR3 extends over 15 amino acids. CDR3 bases: TGTGCCAGCGTACGACTAGCGGGAGACTACAATGAGCAGTTCTTC. It translates to CASVRLAGDYNEQFF.

The rearrangement uses TRBV5-6 and TRBJ2-2; D perhaps matches TRBD1 (6 bases). Germline V gives CDR1 SGHDT, CDR2 YYEEEE. The CDR3 runs 15 residues. Deletions cut 5 bases from V and 1 base from J, with 12 bases between. As DNA, the CDR3 is TGTGCCAGCAGTTTTACAGGGATGAACACCGGGGAGCTGTTTTTT. This gives the protein CASSFTGMNTGELFF. Full variable domain (missing parts from reference TRBV5-6 and TRBJ2-2): DAGVTQSPTHLIKTRGQQVTLRCSPKSGHDTVSWYQQALGQGPQFIFQYYEEEERQRGNFPDRFSGHQFPNYSSELNVNALLLGDSALYLCASSFTGMNTGELFFGEGSRLTVL.

This chain uses TRBV9 with TRBJ2-1; TRBD1 agrees at 8 bases. The V gene end was trimmed by 3 bases and the J gene end by 5 bases; junction bases not matched to a gene: 4. This CDR3 comprises 14 residues. CDR1 SGDLS and CDR2 YYNGEE come from the germline V gene. The CDR3 DNA reads TGTGCCAGCAGCGGGGACAGGACAGACAATGAGCAGTTCTTC. Amino acid sequence: CASSGDRTDNEQFF.

The CDR3 DNA reads TGTGCCAGCAGTTTATGGGGGGCTGTCGAAAAACTGTTTTTT. Amino acids: CASSLWGAVEKLFF. V gene TRBV28 combines with J gene TRBJ1-4; perhaps TRBD1 as D (6 bases). Germline CDR1 reads MDHEN; CDR2 reads SYDVKM. Between the trimmed V and J ends, which lost 0 bases and 8 bases, there was a span of 10 bases. The CDR3 extends over 14 amino acids.

The rearrangement links TRBV27 to TRBJ2-7; unclear D gene. Trimming cost V 6 bases and J 2 bases, with 8 bases left between them. Germline V gene data show CDR1 as MNHEY and CDR2 as SMNVEV (reference sequence). This CDR3 region has 12 residues. The CDR3, as DNA: TGTGCCAGCAGCCGTTGGCCCTACGAGCAGTACTTC. This codes for CASSRWPYEQYF.

The chain joins TRBV6-5 to TRBJ2-5; D could derive from TRBD1 or TRBD2 (5 bases each). The assigned J gene may be wrong: the sequence end matches TRBJ2-7 better. The CDR3 has 16 residues. CDR1 and CDR2 from the germline V gene are MNHEY and SVGAGI. CDR3 bases: TGTGCCAGCAGTTACTCGGGCAGGGAGTCCGGATACGAGCAGTACTTC. Protein product: CASSYSGRESGYEQYF.

The genes are TRBV6-1 and TRBJ2-1; D is possibly TRBD1 (5 bases). Germline V gene sequence: CDR1 MNHNS, CDR2 SASEGT. The CDR3 has 12 residues. V was pared by 3 bases and J by 9 bases, with 9 bases between. The CDR3 sequence: CASSEQGIEQFF. The CDR3 DNA is TGTGCCAGCAGTGAGCAGGGAATTGAGCAGTTCTTC.

The rearrangement joins TRBV6-7 to TRBJ2-1; 9 nucleotides match TRBD2. TRBV6-7 carries the ORF label, with uncertain function. The CDR3 loop spans 13 amino acids. V lost 10 bases to trimming and J lost 4 bases; unmatched junction nucleotides: 5. The CDR3 DNA sequence: TGTGCCAACGAGAGCGGGAGGTACAATGAGCAGTTCTTC. The encoded protein is CANESGRYNEQFF.

In this sample, this clone turned up once. The chain employs TRBV18 and TRBJ1-2; 7 bases line up with TRBD1. The junction had 5 bases not matched to a gene; V was cut back by 3 bases and J by 4 bases. Germline-derived CDR1 and CDR2 are KGHSH and LQKENI. The CDR3 runs to 14 residues. CDR3 nucleotides: TGTGCCAGCTCACCGGGACAGAACCTCTATGGCTACACCTTC. This translates into CASSPGQNLYGYTF. Full variable domain (rest looked up from reference TRBV18 and TRBJ1-2): NAGVMQNPRHLVRRRGQEARLRCSPMKGHSHVYWYRQLPEEGLKFMVYLQKENIIDESGMPKERFSAEFPKEGPSILRIQQVVRGDSAAYFCASSPGQNLYGYTFGSGTRLTVV.

The chain uses TRBV11-3 and TRBJ2-7; D ambiguous. The CDR3 has 15 residues. CDR1 is SGHNT, CDR2 YENEEA, per germline. V shed 2 bases and J shed 5 bases, with 16 bases lying between them. The CDR3 coding sequence is TGTGCCAGCAGCTTATCTAGTACAGATACTGACGAGCAGTACTTC. This encodes CASSLSSTDTDEQYF.

The chain has TRBV11-3 and TRBJ2-1; a weak D match, TRBD1 (6 bases). Between the trimmed V and J ends, which lost 1 base and 8 bases, there was a span of 12 bases. Germline V gene sequence: CDR1 SGHNT, CDR2 YENEEA. There are 14 residues in the CDR3. CDR3 loop: CASSLGSGVDEQFF. CDR3 DNA: TGTGCCAGCAGCTTAGGTTCAGGGGTCGATGAGCAGTTCTTC.

As to this clone: Other DNA sequences of this sample code for an identical CDR3. The chain carries TRBV30 and TRBJ2-5, with D unclear. This CDR3 has 11 amino acids. In germline, CDR1 is GTSNPN, CDR2 SVGIG (reference sequence). V was pared by 0 bases and J by 5 bases, with 4 bases between. The CDR3 DNA sequence: TGTGCCTGGAGTGTTAGGGAGACCCAGTACTTC. Amino acid sequence: CAWSVRETQYF.